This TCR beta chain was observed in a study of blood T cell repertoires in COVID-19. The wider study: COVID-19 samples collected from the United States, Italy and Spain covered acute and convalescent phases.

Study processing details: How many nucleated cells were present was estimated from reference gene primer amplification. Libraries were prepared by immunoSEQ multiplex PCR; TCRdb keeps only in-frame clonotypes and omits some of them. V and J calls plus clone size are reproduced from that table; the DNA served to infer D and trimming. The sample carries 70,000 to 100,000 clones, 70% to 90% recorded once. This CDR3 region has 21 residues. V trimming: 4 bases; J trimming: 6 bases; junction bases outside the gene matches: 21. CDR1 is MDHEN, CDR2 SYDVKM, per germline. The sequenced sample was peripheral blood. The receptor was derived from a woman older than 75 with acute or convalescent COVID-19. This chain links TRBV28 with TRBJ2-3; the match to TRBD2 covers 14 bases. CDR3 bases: TGTGCCAGCAGTTCATCGTTCTCGACACCGGGACTAGCGGGAGTGACGGATACGCAGTATTTT. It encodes CASSSSFSTPGLAGVTDTQYF.